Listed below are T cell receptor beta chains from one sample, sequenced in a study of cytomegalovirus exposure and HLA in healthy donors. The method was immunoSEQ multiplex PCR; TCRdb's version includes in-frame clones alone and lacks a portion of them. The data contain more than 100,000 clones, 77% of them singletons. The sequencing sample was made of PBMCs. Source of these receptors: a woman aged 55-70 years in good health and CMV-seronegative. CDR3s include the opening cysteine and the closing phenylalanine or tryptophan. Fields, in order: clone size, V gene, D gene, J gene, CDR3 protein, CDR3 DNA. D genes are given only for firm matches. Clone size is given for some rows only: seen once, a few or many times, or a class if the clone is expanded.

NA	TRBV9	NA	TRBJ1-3	CASSVGSGYSGNTIYF	TGTGCCAGCAGCGTAGGTTCAGGATACTCTGGAAACACCATATATTTT
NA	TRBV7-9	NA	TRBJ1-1	CASSLEHVQAFF	TGTGCCAGCAGCTTAGAGCACGTACAAGCTTTCTTT
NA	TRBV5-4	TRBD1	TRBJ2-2	CASSLGGQAGELFF	TGTGCCAGCAGCTTGGGGGGACAGGCCGGGGAGCTGTTTTTT
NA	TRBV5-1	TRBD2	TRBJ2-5	CASSRYVSGGSSQTQYF	TGCGCCAGCAGCCGCTATGTGAGCGGGGGGAGTTCACAGACCCAGTACTTC
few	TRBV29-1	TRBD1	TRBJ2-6	CSAAQGSSGANVLTF	TGCAGCGCCGCACAGGGGAGCTCTGGGGCCAACGTCCTGACTTTC
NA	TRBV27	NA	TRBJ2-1	CASSTTGTVGEQFF	TGTGCCAGCAGCACCACAGGCACGGTTGGTGAGCAGTTCTTC
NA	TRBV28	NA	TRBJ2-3	CASSLYGGTDTQYF	TGTGCCAGCAGTTTATACGGCGGGACAGATACGCAGTATTTT
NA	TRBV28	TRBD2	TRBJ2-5	CASWTSGSLGGETQYF	TGTGCCAGCTGGACTAGCGGGAGTTTGGGGGGGGAGACCCAGTACTTC
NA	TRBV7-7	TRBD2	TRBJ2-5	CASSLASTSGQETQYF	TGTGCTAGCAGCTTAGCTAGTACTAGCGGACAAGAGACCCAGTACTTC
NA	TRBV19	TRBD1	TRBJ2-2	CASTPQGPPGELFF	TGTGCCAGTACCCCACAGGGGCCGCCCGGGGAGCTGTTTTTT
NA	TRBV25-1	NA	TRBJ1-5	CASSSAGKDNQPQHF	TGTGCCAGCAGCTCGGCGGGGAAAGACAATCAGCCCCAGCATTTT
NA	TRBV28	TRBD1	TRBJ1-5	CASIPPGGDNQPQHF	TGTGCCAGCATCCCACCAGGGGGTGACAATCAGCCCCAGCATTTT
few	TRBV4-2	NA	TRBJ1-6	CASSPSQGQYNSPLHF	TGTGCCAGCAGCCCAAGTCAGGGACAATATAATTCACCCCTCCACTTT
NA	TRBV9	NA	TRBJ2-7	CASSVGLGQGFYEQYF	TGTGCCAGCAGCGTAGGATTGGGTCAGGGCTTCTACGAGCAGTACTTC
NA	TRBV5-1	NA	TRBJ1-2	CASSLGQGNYGYTF	TGCGCCAGCAGCTTGGGCCAGGGGAACTATGGCTACACCTTC
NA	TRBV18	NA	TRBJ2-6	CASSPYSGANVLTF	TGTGCCAGCTCTCCCTACTCTGGGGCCAACGTCCTGACTTTC
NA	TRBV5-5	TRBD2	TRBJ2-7	CASSFLPGLAGEQYF	TGTGCCAGCAGCTTTTTACCGGGACTAGCGGGGGAGCAGTACTTC
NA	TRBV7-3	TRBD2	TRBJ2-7	CASSLGREGEQYF	TGTGCCAGCAGCTTGGGCAGGGAGGGCGAGCAGTACTTC
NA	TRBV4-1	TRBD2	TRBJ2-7	CASSSLTSGGSYEQYF	TGCGCCAGCAGCTCCTTGACTAGCGGGGGTTCCTACGAGCAGTACTTC
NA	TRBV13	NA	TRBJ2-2	CASSLGRTGELFF	TGTGCCAGCAGCTTAGGCCGTACCGGGGAGCTGTTTTTT
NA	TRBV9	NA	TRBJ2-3	CASSPFSGDSTDTQYF	TGTGCCAGCAGCCCTTTCTCAGGGGACAGCACAGATACGCAGTATTTT
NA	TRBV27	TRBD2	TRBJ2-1	CASSSTSWVYNEQFF	TGTGCCAGCAGTTCGACTAGCTGGGTCTACAATGAGCAGTTCTTC
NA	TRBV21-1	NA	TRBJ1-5	CASSKSSGQNNQPQHF	TGTGCCAGCAGCAAATCATCAGGGCAGAACAATCAGCCCCAGCATTTT
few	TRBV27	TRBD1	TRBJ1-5	CASSLSTGGNQPQHF	TGTGCCAGCAGTTTATCAACAGGGGGCAATCAGCCCCAGCATTTT
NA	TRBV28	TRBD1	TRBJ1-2	CASSLPGQGALGYTF	TGTGCCAGCAGCCTCCCGGGACAGGGGGCTTTAGGCTACACCTTC
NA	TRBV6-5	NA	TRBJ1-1	CASSYSRKAGTEAFF	TGTGCCAGCAGTTACTCGAGGAAAGCGGGGACTGAAGCTTTCTTT
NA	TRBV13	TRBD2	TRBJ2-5	CASSASGGLQETQYF	TGTGCCAGCAGCGCTAGCGGGGGCCTCCAAGAGACCCAGTACTTC
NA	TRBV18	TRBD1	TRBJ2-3	CASSPKGQGTDTQYF	TGTGCCAGCTCACCAAAGGGACAGGGAACAGATACGCAGTATTTT
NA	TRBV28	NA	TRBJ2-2	CASSLFGRGTGRTGELFF	TGTGCCAGCAGTTTATTCGGCCGGGGGACCGGCCGGACCGGGGAGCTGTTTTTT
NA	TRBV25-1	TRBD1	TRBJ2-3	CASSVSGRGLSDTQYF	TGTGCCAGCAGTGTATCGGGCAGGGGGCTTTCAGATACGCAGTATTTT
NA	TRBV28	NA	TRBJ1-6	CASNRERGSPLHF	TGTGCCAGCAACAGGGAAAGGGGTTCACCCCTCCACTTT
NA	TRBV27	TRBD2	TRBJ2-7	CASRRGSGGYEQYF	TGTGCCAGCAGGAGGGGTAGCGGGGGGTACGAGCAGTACTTC
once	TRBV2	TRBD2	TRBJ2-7	CASSGGLAGGPYEQYF	TGTGCCAGCAGTGGGGGACTAGCGGGAGGGCCCTACGAGCAGTACTTC
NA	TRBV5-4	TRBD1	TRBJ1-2	CASSWDRGSYGYTF	TGTGCCAGCAGCTGGGACAGGGGGTCCTATGGCTACACCTTC
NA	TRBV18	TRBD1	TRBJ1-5	CASSPGDSFFQPQHF	TGTGCCAGCTCACCCGGGGACAGCTTTTTTCAGCCCCAGCATTTT
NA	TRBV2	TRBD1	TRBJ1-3	CASRGQGVWGNTIYF	TGTGCCAGCAGGGGACAGGGAGTTTGGGGAAACACCATATATTTT
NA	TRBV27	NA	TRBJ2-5	CASSLTRLKETQYF	TGTGCCAGCAGCCTAACGAGGCTTAAAGAGACCCAGTACTTC
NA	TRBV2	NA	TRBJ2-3	CASRRLEDTQYF	TGTGCCAGCAGGAGACTAGAGGATACGCAGTATTTT
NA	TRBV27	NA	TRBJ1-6	CASSLQIINSPLHF	TGTGCCAGCAGTTTACAGATTATAAATTCACCCCTCCACTTT
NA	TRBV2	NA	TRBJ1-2	CATTDTTKGYTF	TGTGCAACAACCGACACAACGAAAGGCTACACCTTC
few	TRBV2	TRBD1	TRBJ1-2	CASSETTGGNYGYTF	TGTGCCAGCAGTGAAACGACAGGGGGCAACTATGGCTACACCTTC
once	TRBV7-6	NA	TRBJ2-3	CASSFSRVGTDTQYF	TGTGCCAGCAGCTTTAGCCGAGTGGGCACAGATACGCAGTATTTT
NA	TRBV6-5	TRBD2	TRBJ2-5	CASSVAGGGQETQYF	TGTGCCAGCAGTGTGGCGGGGGGTGGACAAGAGACCCAGTACTTC
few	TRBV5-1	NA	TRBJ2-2	CASSLILGGTGELFF	TGCGCCAGCAGCTTGATCCTGGGGGGTACCGGGGAGCTGTTTTTT
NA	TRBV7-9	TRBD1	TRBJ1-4	CASTLPGTGNEKLFF	TGTGCCAGCACACTTCCCGGGACAGGGAATGAAAAACTGTTTTTT
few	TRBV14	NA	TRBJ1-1	CASTETGPGGTEAFF	TGTGCCAGCACCGAGACAGGCCCCGGGGGGACTGAAGCTTTCTTT
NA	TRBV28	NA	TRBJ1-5	CASSFLPGHQNQPQHF	TGTGCCAGCAGTTTCCTGCCGGGACACCAAAATCAGCCCCAGCATTTT
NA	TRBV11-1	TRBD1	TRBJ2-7	CASSRRDRGPYEQYF	TGTGCCAGCAGCCGCCGGGACAGGGGCCCCTACGAGCAGTACTTC
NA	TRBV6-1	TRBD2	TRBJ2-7	CASSEASGSQSYEQYF	TGTGCCAGCAGTGAAGCTAGCGGGAGCCAATCCTACGAGCAGTACTTC
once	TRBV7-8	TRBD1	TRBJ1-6	CASSLPRDRPNSPLHF	TGTGCCAGCAGCTTACCCCGGGACAGGCCTAATTCACCCCTCCACTTT
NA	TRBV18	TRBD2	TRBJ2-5	CASSPQVGLAAALYLETQYF	TGTGCCAGCTCACCCCAGGTGGGACTAGCGGCGGCATTATACCTAGAGACCCAGTACTTC
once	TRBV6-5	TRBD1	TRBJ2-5	CAAGTGETQYF	TGTGCCGCGGGGACAGGGGAGACCCAGTACTTC
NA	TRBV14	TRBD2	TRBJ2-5	CASSQGLAGKETQYF	TGTGCCAGCAGCCAAGGGCTAGCGGGAAAAGAGACCCAGTACTTC